What follows describes a single T cell receptor beta chain. Original processing notes: Amplification of reference gene primers provided the estimated nucleated cell counts. The repertoire was sequenced with immunoSEQ multiplex PCR; TCRdb's copy has only in-frame clones and lacks some. V, J and clone size are taken as reported in that table, and D and trimming were inferred from the DNA itself. The table shows fewer than 350,000 clones, with about nine tenths occurring only once. CDR3 length: 12 residues. The germline V gene encodes CDR1 LNHNV and CDR2 YYDKDF (reference sequence). V was shortened by 2 bases and J by 4 bases, with 6 bases between the two germline ends. Recruitment covered about two dozen US areas and drew participants whose ages spanned roughly 18 to 95 years. Cohorts were assigned according to the clinical history that participants reported. This sample is part of a study of blood T cell repertoires in COVID-19. Study-level information: Sources were T cells, B-cell-depleted T cells, or PBMCs; the material itself was cDNA or gDNA.

This TCR was sampled from a middle-aged woman with acute COVID-19. The V gene is TRBV15, the J gene TRBJ2-7, with no clear D. Sequencing input: PBMCs or T cells enriched from blood (not recorded which). The CDR3 loop is CATSRNRYEQYF. The CDR3 region has the DNA TGTGCCACCAGCAGAAACAGATACGAGCAGTACTTC.